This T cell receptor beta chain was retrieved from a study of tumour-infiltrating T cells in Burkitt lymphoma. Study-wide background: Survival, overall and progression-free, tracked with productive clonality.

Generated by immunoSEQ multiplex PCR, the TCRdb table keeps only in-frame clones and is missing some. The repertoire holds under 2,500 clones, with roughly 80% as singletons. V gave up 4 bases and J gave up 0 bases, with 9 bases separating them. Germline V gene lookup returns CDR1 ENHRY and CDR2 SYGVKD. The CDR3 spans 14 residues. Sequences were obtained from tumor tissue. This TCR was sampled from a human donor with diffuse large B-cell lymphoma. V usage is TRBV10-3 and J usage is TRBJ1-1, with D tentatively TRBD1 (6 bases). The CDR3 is CAISADSMNTEAFF. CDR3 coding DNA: TGTGCCATCAGTGCGGACAGCATGAACACTGAAGCTTTCTTT.